The sequence of this T cell receptor (beta chain) was determined in a study of CD8+CD57+ T cells in acquired aplastic anemia. The wider study: Sorting CD4+ and CD8+ cells gave DNA averaging 3.2 ug.

The CDR3 extends over 13 amino acids. The V gene's germline CDR1 is SGHTA and CDR2 FQGNSA. This clonotype was counted once. Its ends do not fully match the called genes, so a read error is possible. Patients included in sequencing had previously demonstrated CD8+CD57+ cell expansion by flow cytometry. Template material for TCR beta VDJ and CDR3 profiling consisted of genomic DNA. TCRdb called the reads again in MiXCR, with one record for every CDR3 protein. Here the sample spans approximately 250,000 distinct CDR3 sequences, approximately 79% being singletons. The sequence derives from a human donor with aplastic anemia. The chain couples TRBV7-2 to TRBJ2-1; no reliable D call. The material sequenced was sorted CD4+, CD8+, or CD8+CD57+ T cells (not recorded which) from PBMCs. CDR3 sequence (DNA): TGTGCCAGCAGCTATGGGCCAGACGGTGCAGCCCTTTTC. Translated: CASSYGPDGAALF. The full variable domain, with the rest looked up from reference TRBV7-2 and TRBJ2-1, is GAGVSQSPSNKVTEKGKDVELRCDPISGHTALYWYRQSLGQGLEFLIYFQGNSAPDKSGLPSDRFSAERTGGSVSTLTIQRTQQEDSAVYLCASSYGPDGAALFGPGTRLTVL.